This T cell receptor (beta chain) comes out of a study of T cell repertoires in cytomegalovirus infection. On the study more broadly: Epitope selection comprised recently identified HLA-C-restricted CMV epitopes and well-studied HLA-B-restricted CMV epitopes. Based on public TCR beta signatures, there were indications of CMV infection and of a matching HLA type.

Study findings and constraints: Carriers of CMV and the relevant HLA type were discriminated by public TCR beta frequency. The response measured ex vivo was dominated by TCR beta clonotypes (HLA-C-restricted and CMV-specific).

Germline CDR1 MNHEY, CDR2 SVGEGT. V lost 6 bases to trimming and J lost 2 bases, with 8 bases between them. This CDR3 is 13 amino acids long. TCRdb itself ran the reads through MiXCR, one entry per CDR3 protein. The data show 650,000 to 900,000 distinct CDR3 sequences, 25% to 35% seen once. This clonotype was seen only a few times. Its antigen is not identified. This clonotype originated in a human donor in good health (CMV status not recorded). Some clones in this sample may be carry-over from other donors' samples. The chain uses TRBV6-2 or TRBV6-3 and TRBJ2-1; no definite D call. This material consisted of cultured CD8+ T cells from PBMCs, taken from culture after CMV antigen stimulation. This chain's CDR3 is CASRYRAYNEQFF. CDR3 sequence (DNA): TGTGCCAGCAGATATAGGGCCTACAATGAGCAGTTCTTC.